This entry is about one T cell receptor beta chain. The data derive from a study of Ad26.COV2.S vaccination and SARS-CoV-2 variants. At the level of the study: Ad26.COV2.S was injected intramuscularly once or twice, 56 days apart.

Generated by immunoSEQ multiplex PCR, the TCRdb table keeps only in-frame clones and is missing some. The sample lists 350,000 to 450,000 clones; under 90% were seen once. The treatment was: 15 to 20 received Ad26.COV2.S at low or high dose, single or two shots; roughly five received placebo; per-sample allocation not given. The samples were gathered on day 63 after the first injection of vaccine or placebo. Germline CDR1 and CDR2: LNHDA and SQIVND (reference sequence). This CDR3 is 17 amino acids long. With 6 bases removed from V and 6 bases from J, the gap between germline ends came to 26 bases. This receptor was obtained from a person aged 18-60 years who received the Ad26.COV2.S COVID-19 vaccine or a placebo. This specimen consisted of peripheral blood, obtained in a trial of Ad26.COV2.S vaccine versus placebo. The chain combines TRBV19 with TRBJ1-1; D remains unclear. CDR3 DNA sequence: TGTGCCAGTAGGCCTATTTATACCCCGAGCCTCATCCCTGAAGCTTTCTTT. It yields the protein CASRPIYTPSLIPEAFF. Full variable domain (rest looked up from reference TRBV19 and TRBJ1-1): DGGITQSPKYLFRKEGQNVTLSCEQNLNHDAMYWYRQDPGQGLRLIYYSQIVNDFQKGDIAEGYSVSREKKESFPLTVTSAQKNPTAFYLCASRPIYTPSLIPEAFFGQGTRLTVV.